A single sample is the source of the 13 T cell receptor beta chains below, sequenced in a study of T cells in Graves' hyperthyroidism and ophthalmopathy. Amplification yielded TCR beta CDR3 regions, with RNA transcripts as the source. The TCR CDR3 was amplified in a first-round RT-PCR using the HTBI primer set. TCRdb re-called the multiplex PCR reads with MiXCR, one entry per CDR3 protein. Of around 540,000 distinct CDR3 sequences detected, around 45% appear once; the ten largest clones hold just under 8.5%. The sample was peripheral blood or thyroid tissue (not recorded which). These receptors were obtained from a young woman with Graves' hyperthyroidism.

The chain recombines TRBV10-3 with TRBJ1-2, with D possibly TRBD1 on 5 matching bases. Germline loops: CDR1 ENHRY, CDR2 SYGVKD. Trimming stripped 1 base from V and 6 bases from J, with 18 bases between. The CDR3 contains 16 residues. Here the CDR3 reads CAISEFRAGTSDGYTF. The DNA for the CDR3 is TGTGCCATCAGTGAGTTCAGGGCCGGGACGAGTGATGGCTACACCTTC.

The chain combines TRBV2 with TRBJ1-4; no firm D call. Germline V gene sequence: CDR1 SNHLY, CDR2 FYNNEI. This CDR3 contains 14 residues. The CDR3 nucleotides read TGTGCTAGTGGGCCGGCGCGTACTAATGAAAAACTGTTTTTT. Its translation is CASGPARTNEKLFF. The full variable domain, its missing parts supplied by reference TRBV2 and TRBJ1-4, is EPEVTQTPSHQVTQMGQEVILRCVPISNHLYFYWYRQILGQKVEFLVSFYNNEISEKSEIFDDQFSVERPDGSNFTLKIRSTKLEDSAMYFCASGPARTNEKLFFGSGTQLSVL.

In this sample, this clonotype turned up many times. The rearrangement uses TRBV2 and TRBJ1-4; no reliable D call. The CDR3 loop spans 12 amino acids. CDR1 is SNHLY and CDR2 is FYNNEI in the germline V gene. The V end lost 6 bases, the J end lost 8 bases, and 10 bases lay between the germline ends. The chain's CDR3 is CASRRVREKLFF. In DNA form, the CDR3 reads TGTGCCAGCAGGCGAGTGAGGGAAAAACTGTTTTTT.

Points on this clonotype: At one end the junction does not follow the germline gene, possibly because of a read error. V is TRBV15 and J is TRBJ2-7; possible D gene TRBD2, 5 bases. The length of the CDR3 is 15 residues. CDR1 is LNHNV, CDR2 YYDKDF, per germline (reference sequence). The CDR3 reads CASSPAGIPSYEQCF. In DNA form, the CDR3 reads TGTGCCAGCAGTCCGGCCGGGATCCCGTCCTACGAGCAGTGCTTC.

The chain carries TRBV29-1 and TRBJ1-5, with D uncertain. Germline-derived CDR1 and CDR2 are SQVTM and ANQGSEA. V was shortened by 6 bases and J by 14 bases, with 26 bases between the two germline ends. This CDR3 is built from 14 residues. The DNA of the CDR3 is TGCAGCGTAACCTCTAGCGGGAGGGCCGACAATGAGCATTTT. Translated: CSVTSSGRADNEHF.

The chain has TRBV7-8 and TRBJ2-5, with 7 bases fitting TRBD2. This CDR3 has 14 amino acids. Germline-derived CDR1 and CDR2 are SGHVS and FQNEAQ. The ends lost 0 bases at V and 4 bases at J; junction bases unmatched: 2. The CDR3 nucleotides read TGTGCCAGCAGCTTAGCGGAGCGGGGAGAGACCCAGTACTTC. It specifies CASSLAERGETQYF.

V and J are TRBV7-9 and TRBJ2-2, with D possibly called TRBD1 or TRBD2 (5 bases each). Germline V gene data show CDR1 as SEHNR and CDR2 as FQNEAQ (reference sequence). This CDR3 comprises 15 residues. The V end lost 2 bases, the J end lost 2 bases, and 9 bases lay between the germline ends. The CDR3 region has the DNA TGTGCCAGCAGCTTACGTGGGGGAAACACCGGGGAGCTGTTTTTT. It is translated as CASSLRGGNTGELFF.

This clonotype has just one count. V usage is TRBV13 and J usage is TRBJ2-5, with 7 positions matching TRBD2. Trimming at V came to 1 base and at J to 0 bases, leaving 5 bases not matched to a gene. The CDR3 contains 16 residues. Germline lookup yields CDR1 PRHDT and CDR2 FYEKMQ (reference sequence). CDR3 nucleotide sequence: TGTGCCAGCAGCTTAGCCCAGGGAGGGTACCAAGAGACCCAGTACTTC. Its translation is CASSLAQGGYQETQYF.

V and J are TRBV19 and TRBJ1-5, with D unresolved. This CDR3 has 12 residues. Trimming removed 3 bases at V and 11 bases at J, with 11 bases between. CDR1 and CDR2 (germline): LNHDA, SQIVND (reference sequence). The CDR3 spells CASSIQPQAQHF. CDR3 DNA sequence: TGTGCCAGTAGTATTCAACCGCAAGCCCAGCATTTT.

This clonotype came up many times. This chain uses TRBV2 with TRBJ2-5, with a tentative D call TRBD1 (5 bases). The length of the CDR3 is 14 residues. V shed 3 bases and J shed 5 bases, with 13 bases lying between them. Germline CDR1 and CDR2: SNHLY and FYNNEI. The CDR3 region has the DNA TGTGCCAGCAGTGATCTGGTGTCAGGGGAGACCCAGTACTTC. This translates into CASSDLVSGETQYF.

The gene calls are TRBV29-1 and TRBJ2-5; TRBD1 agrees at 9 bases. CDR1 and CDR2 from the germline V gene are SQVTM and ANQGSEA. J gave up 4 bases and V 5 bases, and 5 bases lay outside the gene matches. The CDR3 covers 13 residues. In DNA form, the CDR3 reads TGCAGCGTTTACAGGGGGCGGGGAGAGACCCAGTACTTC. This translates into CSVYRGRGETQYF.

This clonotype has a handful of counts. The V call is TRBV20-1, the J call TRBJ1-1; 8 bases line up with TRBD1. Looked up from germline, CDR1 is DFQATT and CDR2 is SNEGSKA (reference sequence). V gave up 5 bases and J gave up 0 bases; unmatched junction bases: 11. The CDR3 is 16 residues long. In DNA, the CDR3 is TGCAGTGCTGAGCCGAGGACAGGGTACATGAACACTGAAGCTTTCTTT. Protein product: CSAEPRTGYMNTEAFF.

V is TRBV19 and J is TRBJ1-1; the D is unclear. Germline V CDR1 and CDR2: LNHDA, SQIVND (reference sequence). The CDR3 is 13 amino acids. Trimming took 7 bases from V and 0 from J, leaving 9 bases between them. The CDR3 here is CASKRAMNTEAFF. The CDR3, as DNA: TGTGCCAGTAAGAGAGCTATGAACACTGAAGCTTTCTTT. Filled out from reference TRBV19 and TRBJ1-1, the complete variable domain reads DGGITQSPKYLFRKEGQNVTLSCEQNLNHDAMYWYRQDPGQGLRLIYYSQIVNDFQKGDIAEGYSVSREKKESFPLTVTSAQKNPTAFYLCASKRAMNTEAFFGQGTRLTVV.